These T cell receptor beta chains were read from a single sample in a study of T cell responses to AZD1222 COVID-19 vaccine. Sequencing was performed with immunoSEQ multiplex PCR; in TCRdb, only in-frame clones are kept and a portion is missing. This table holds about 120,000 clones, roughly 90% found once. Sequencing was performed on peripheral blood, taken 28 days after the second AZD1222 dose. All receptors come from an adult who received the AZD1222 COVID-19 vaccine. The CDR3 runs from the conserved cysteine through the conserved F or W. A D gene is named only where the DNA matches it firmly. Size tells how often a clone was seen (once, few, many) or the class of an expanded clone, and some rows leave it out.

CDR3 DNA: TGTGCCAGCAGCTTTGTGGGATCACCCCTCCACTTT
CDR3 protein: CASSFVGSPLHF
V gene: TRBV7-2
J gene: TRBJ1-6
D gene: NA
clone size: NA

CDR3 DNA: TGCGCCAGCAGCTCCGGGACACATCCGGGCACAGATACGCAGTATTTT
CDR3 protein: CASSSGTHPGTDTQYF
V gene: TRBV5-1
J gene: TRBJ2-3
D gene: NA
clone size: NA

CDR3 DNA: TGTGCCAGCAGCTTGGCCGGAAACTATGGCTACACCTTC
CDR3 protein: CASSLAGNYGYTF
V gene: TRBV5-4
J gene: TRBJ1-2
D gene: NA
clone size: NA

CDR3 DNA: TGTGCCACCGGACGGTGGGACACTGAAGCTTTCTTT
CDR3 protein: CATGRWDTEAFF
V gene: TRBV2
J gene: TRBJ1-1
D gene: NA
clone size: NA

CDR3 DNA: TGTGCCAGCAGTCCGTTAAAAAGAGATACGCAGTATTTT
CDR3 protein: CASSPLKRDTQYF
V gene: TRBV2
J gene: TRBJ2-3
D gene: NA
clone size: NA

CDR3 DNA: TGCGCCAGCAGCCAAGTTGCTACCGGGACATCGAACTATGGCTACACCTTC
CDR3 protein: CASSQVATGTSNYGYTF
V gene: TRBV4-1
J gene: TRBJ1-2
D gene: NA
clone size: NA

CDR3 DNA: TGTGCCAGTAGTATAGGGACGGGTGGTGAGCAGTTCTTC
CDR3 protein: CASSIGTGGEQFF
V gene: TRBV19
J gene: TRBJ2-1
D gene: NA
clone size: NA

CDR3 DNA: TGTGCCAGCAGCCCCGGGCGGCTAGCGGGACCCTACAATGAGCAGTTCTTC
CDR3 protein: CASSPGRLAGPYNEQFF
V gene: TRBV27
J gene: TRBJ2-1
D gene: TRBD2
clone size: NA

CDR3 DNA: TGCGCCAGCAGCCCGGTGACTAGCGGGAGTTTCTTTCTTCGCGAGCAGTACTTC
CDR3 protein: CASSPVTSGSFFLREQYF
V gene: TRBV4-1
J gene: TRBJ2-7
D gene: TRBD2
clone size: NA

CDR3 DNA: TGTGCCAGCACCCGTGTAGCGGGACAGACCGGGGAGCTGTTTTTT
CDR3 protein: CASTRVAGQTGELFF
V gene: TRBV2
J gene: TRBJ2-2
D gene: NA
clone size: NA

CDR3 DNA: TGCAGTGCTAGGCGGGAAGCCGAGCAGTACTTC
CDR3 protein: CSARREAEQYF
V gene: TRBV20-1
J gene: TRBJ2-7
D gene: NA
clone size: NA

CDR3 DNA: TGTGCCAGCAGCTTAAGGTCAGCGACGACAGGGGGCGCGTTTGGCTACACCTTC
CDR3 protein: CASSLRSATTGGAFGYTF
V gene: TRBV11-3
J gene: TRBJ1-2
D gene: TRBD1
clone size: NA

CDR3 DNA: TGTGCCACCAGCAGATACGACGGCTACGAGCAGTACTTC
CDR3 protein: CATSRYDGYEQYF
V gene: TRBV15
J gene: TRBJ2-7
D gene: NA
clone size: NA

CDR3 DNA: TGTGCCAGCAGTTTAACCGGGACAGGGGCCCTAACCCTCCACTTT
CDR3 protein: CASSLTGTGALTLHF
V gene: TRBV28
J gene: TRBJ1-6
D gene: TRBD1
clone size: NA

CDR3 DNA: TGTGCCAGCACGGCAGGGGTGTACACCGGGGAGCTGTTTTTT
CDR3 protein: CASTAGVYTGELFF
V gene: TRBV6-5
J gene: TRBJ2-2
D gene: NA
clone size: NA

CDR3 DNA: TGTGCCAGCAGTGGCCGACAGGTCCTCTCCTACGAGCAGTACTTC
CDR3 protein: CASSGRQVLSYEQYF
V gene: TRBV2
J gene: TRBJ2-7
D gene: NA
clone size: NA

CDR3 DNA: TGCGCCAGCAGTGCAAATGGACAGCTCGAAGCTTTCTTT
CDR3 protein: CASSANGQLEAFF
V gene: TRBV10-1
J gene: TRBJ1-1
D gene: NA
clone size: NA

CDR3 DNA: TGTGCCAGTAGTATAGGGGCAGCAGATCAGCCCCAGCATTTT
CDR3 protein: CASSIGAADQPQHF
V gene: TRBV19
J gene: TRBJ1-5
D gene: NA
clone size: NA

CDR3 DNA: TGCAGTGCTAGTTTCTTTATCGGCCAAGGCGGCTACACCTTC
CDR3 protein: CSASFFIGQGGYTF
V gene: TRBV20-1
J gene: TRBJ1-2
D gene: NA
clone size: few

CDR3 DNA: TGTGCTAGTACGACAGGGGCACAAGAGACCCAGTACTTC
CDR3 protein: CASTTGAQETQYF
V gene: TRBV12-5
J gene: TRBJ2-5
D gene: TRBD1
clone size: NA

CDR3 DNA: TGTGCCAGCAGCCAAGGTCCGACAGGGAACTATGGCTACACCTTC
CDR3 protein: CASSQGPTGNYGYTF
V gene: TRBV3-1/TRBV3-2
J gene: TRBJ1-2
D gene: TRBD1
clone size: NA

CDR3 DNA: TGTGCCAGCAGTTCTCAAGCGAACACCGGGGAGCTGTTTTTT
CDR3 protein: CASSSQANTGELFF
V gene: TRBV6-5
J gene: TRBJ2-2
D gene: NA
clone size: NA

CDR3 DNA: TGTGCCAGCAGCCCCAGGGATAGCAATCAGCCCCAGCATTTT
CDR3 protein: CASSPRDSNQPQHF
V gene: TRBV6-5
J gene: TRBJ1-5
D gene: NA
clone size: NA

CDR3 DNA: TGTGCCAGCAGAGGCTATAGCAATCAGCCCCAGCATTTT
CDR3 protein: CASRGYSNQPQHF
V gene: TRBV12-3/TRBV12-4
J gene: TRBJ1-5
D gene: NA
clone size: few

CDR3 DNA: TGTGCCAGCAGCCAAGATCCCGGGAGAACTAATGAAAAACTGTTTTTT
CDR3 protein: CASSQDPGRTNEKLFF
V gene: TRBV4-2
J gene: TRBJ1-4
D gene: NA
clone size: NA

CDR3 DNA: TGTGCCAGCAGCCCTCTGACAGGGGACCAGGGTGGCTACACCTTC
CDR3 protein: CASSPLTGDQGGYTF
V gene: TRBV7-8
J gene: TRBJ1-2
D gene: TRBD1
clone size: NA

CDR3 DNA: TGTGCCACCACACAGGGGGCCTATAGCAATCAGCCCCAGCATTTT
CDR3 protein: CATTQGAYSNQPQHF
V gene: TRBV19
J gene: TRBJ1-5
D gene: TRBD1
clone size: NA

CDR3 DNA: TGTGCCAGCAGCGCCCGACAGGGTTTGGCTGAAGCTTTCTTT
CDR3 protein: CASSARQGLAEAFF
V gene: TRBV13
J gene: TRBJ1-1
D gene: TRBD1
clone size: NA

CDR3 DNA: TGTGCCAGCTCTCGTAGCGAAGATACGCAGTATTTT
CDR3 protein: CASSRSEDTQYF
V gene: TRBV18
J gene: TRBJ2-3
D gene: NA
clone size: NA

CDR3 DNA: TGTGCCAGCAGCAAAAGCCGGGACTTATCCTACAATGAGCAGTTCTTC
CDR3 protein: CASSKSRDLSYNEQFF
V gene: TRBV21-1
J gene: TRBJ2-1
D gene: NA
clone size: NA

CDR3 DNA: TGTGCCAGCAGCTTAGGGTCCGGGGGGGCAACTAATGAAAAACTGTTTTTT
CDR3 protein: CASSLGSGGATNEKLFF
V gene: TRBV11-2
J gene: TRBJ1-4
D gene: NA
clone size: NA

CDR3 DNA: TGTGCCATCAATCGTCTGAGAAACACTGAAGCTTTCTTT
CDR3 protein: CAINRLRNTEAFF
V gene: TRBV10-3
J gene: TRBJ1-1
D gene: NA
clone size: NA

CDR3 DNA: TGTGCCAGCAGTATGGGGACTAGCGGGGGCTACAATGAGCAGTTCTTC
CDR3 protein: CASSMGTSGGYNEQFF
V gene: TRBV7-6
J gene: TRBJ2-1
D gene: TRBD2
clone size: NA

CDR3 DNA: TGTGCCAGCAGCTTGGGAGGCACAGATACGCAGTATTTT
CDR3 protein: CASSLGGTDTQYF
V gene: TRBV7-8
J gene: TRBJ2-3
D gene: NA
clone size: NA

CDR3 DNA: TGCGCCAGCAGCGGCAAAGACAGCTCAACTAATGAAAAACTGTTTTTT
CDR3 protein: CASSGKDSSTNEKLFF
V gene: TRBV5-1
J gene: TRBJ1-4
D gene: NA
clone size: NA

CDR3 DNA: TGTGCCAGCAGTTTCAGGGGACGCGTAATGAACACTGAAGCTTTCTTT
CDR3 protein: CASSFRGRVMNTEAFF
V gene: TRBV28
J gene: TRBJ1-1
D gene: NA
clone size: NA

CDR3 DNA: TGCAGCGGGCAGGGGGCTGATGGCTACACCTTC
CDR3 protein: CSGQGADGYTF
V gene: TRBV29-1
J gene: TRBJ1-2
D gene: TRBD1
clone size: NA

CDR3 DNA: TGTGCCAGCAGTCCCCTTCATGGTCAGCCCCAGCATTTT
CDR3 protein: CASSPLHGQPQHF
V gene: TRBV6-2/TRBV6-3
J gene: TRBJ1-5
D gene: NA
clone size: NA

CDR3 DNA: TGTGCCAGCTTACAAACCGGGACTAGCAAGGGTGAGCAGTTCTTC
CDR3 protein: CASLQTGTSKGEQFF
V gene: TRBV7-8
J gene: TRBJ2-1
D gene: TRBD2
clone size: once

CDR3 DNA: TGTGCCAGCAGTCGACAGGGCTCTGGAAACACCATATATTTT
CDR3 protein: CASSRQGSGNTIYF
V gene: TRBV27
J gene: TRBJ1-3
D gene: TRBD1
clone size: NA

CDR3 DNA: TGTGCCAGCAGCCAAGTAGGAGGGACAGGAGGGACCCAGTACTTC
CDR3 protein: CASSQVGGTGGTQYF
V gene: TRBV14
J gene: TRBJ2-5
D gene: TRBD1
clone size: NA

CDR3 DNA: TGTGCCAGCAGCCCAGTCCCGGGACAGGGGGGGGTTGAAAAACTGTTTTTT
CDR3 protein: CASSPVPGQGGVEKLFF
V gene: TRBV7-9
J gene: TRBJ1-4
D gene: TRBD1
clone size: NA

CDR3 DNA: TGTGCCAGCGCTTTCTGGGGAGGGAACACTGAAGCTTTCTTT
CDR3 protein: CASAFWGGNTEAFF
V gene: TRBV21-1
J gene: TRBJ1-1
D gene: NA
clone size: NA

CDR3 DNA: TGTGCCAGTAGTAGGGATCTAGAGACAGGGTCCTACAATGAGCAGTTCTTC
CDR3 protein: CASSRDLETGSYNEQFF
V gene: TRBV19
J gene: TRBJ2-1
D gene: TRBD1
clone size: NA

CDR3 DNA: TGTGCCAGTAGTCCCCCAGGAAGTAATCAGCCCCAGCATTTT
CDR3 protein: CASSPPGSNQPQHF
V gene: TRBV19
J gene: TRBJ1-5
D gene: NA
clone size: NA

CDR3 DNA: TGCGCCAGCAGCTTGGCCCAAGGAACCCTCTCGGGTGAAAAACTGTTTTTT
CDR3 protein: CASSLAQGTLSGEKLFF
V gene: TRBV5-1
J gene: TRBJ1-4
D gene: NA
clone size: NA

CDR3 DNA: TGTGCCAGCAGCTTAAAATTCAGTGAGGGGAGAGTTTTGGACACTGAAGCTTTCTTT
CDR3 protein: CASSLKFSEGRVLDTEAFF
V gene: TRBV7-8
J gene: TRBJ1-1
D gene: NA
clone size: NA

CDR3 DNA: TGCGCCAGCAGCTTGACAGTACCTCTTTACAATGAGCAGTTCTTC
CDR3 protein: CASSLTVPLYNEQFF
V gene: TRBV5-1
J gene: TRBJ2-1
D gene: NA
clone size: NA

CDR3 DNA: TGTGCCAGCAGTACCCGCCACAAGACAGGGTATAATTCACCCCTCCACTTT
CDR3 protein: CASSTRHKTGYNSPLHF
V gene: TRBV28
J gene: TRBJ1-6
D gene: TRBD1
clone size: NA

CDR3 DNA: TGTGCCAGTAGTGACAGGGAGGGTGGCAATCAGCCCCAGCATTTT
CDR3 protein: CASSDREGGNQPQHF
V gene: TRBV19
J gene: TRBJ1-5
D gene: TRBD1
clone size: NA

CDR3 DNA: TGTGCCAGTAGTATATTCCCCCCACTTGGATCCCGTGGCTATGAAGCTTTCTTT
CDR3 protein: CASSIFPPLGSRGYEAFF
V gene: TRBV19
J gene: TRBJ1-1
D gene: NA
clone size: NA

CDR3 DNA: TGTGCCAGCAGTTACTCTACAGCCTACGAGCAGTACTTC
CDR3 protein: CASSYSTAYEQYF
V gene: TRBV6-5
J gene: TRBJ2-7
D gene: NA
clone size: few

CDR3 DNA: TGTGCCAGCCGGGACATTGGGAATTCGGATCAGCCCCAGCATTTT
CDR3 protein: CASRDIGNSDQPQHF
V gene: TRBV19
J gene: TRBJ1-5
D gene: NA
clone size: NA

CDR3 DNA: TGTGCCAGCAGCTTAGAGGCTACCGAAAGCTCCTACGAGCAGTACTTC
CDR3 protein: CASSLEATESSYEQYF
V gene: TRBV13
J gene: TRBJ2-7
D gene: NA
clone size: NA

CDR3 DNA: TGTGCCAGCAGCGGTCAGACAGGGAACACTGAAGCTTTCTTT
CDR3 protein: CASSGQTGNTEAFF
V gene: TRBV7-8
J gene: TRBJ1-1
D gene: NA
clone size: NA